Each of the 27 T cell receptor beta chains below was sequenced from the same sample in a study of T cell clones after liver transplantation. TCRdb keeps only in-frame clones here, not all; method: immunoSEQ multiplex PCR. Seen here are approximately 70,000 clones, around four fifths observed once, and the top ten hold around 2%. Sequencing used CD4+ T cells from blood, obtained about 50 months after liver transplant. These receptors all stem from a human patient who received a liver transplant. A subset of T cells may come from the graft donor.

This clone occurred a few times. The chain joins TRBV25-1 to TRBJ1-5, with D perhaps matching TRBD1 (5 bases). CDR1 MGHDK and CDR2 SYGVNS come from the germline V gene. This CDR3 comprises 13 residues. The germline V and J ends were trimmed by 4 bases and 6 bases, with 10 bases remaining between them. The CDR3 DNA is TGTGCCAGCAGTGGCGAAGGGGCTCAGCCCCAGCATTTT. Translated, it gives CASSGEGAQPQHF.

As for this clone: This CDR3 is also generated by other DNA sequences in the sample. The rearrangement uses TRBV7-9 and TRBJ2-1; 8 bases line up with TRBD2. Unmatched junction bases numbered 1, after V lost 5 bases and J lost 1 base. The CDR3 covers 14 residues. Germline loops: CDR1 SEHNR, CDR2 FQNEAQ (reference sequence). The CDR3 DNA reads TGTGCCAGCAGCCGCGGGGGGTCCTACAATGAGCAGTTCTTC. Translation: CASSRGGSYNEQFF.

Comments on this clone: A single base separates this from a much larger clone, so it may be a read error. The rearrangement uses TRBV2 and TRBJ1-5, with D uncertain. The germline CDR1 and CDR2 sequences are SNHLY and FYNNEI. This CDR3 comprises 13 residues. CDR3 sequence: CASSQGGSQPRHF. The CDR3, as DNA: TGTGCCAGCAGTCAAGGAGGGAGTCAGCCCCGGCATTTT.

The rearrangement links TRBV19 to TRBJ1-2; no definite D call. CDR3 length equals 13 residues. Looked up from germline, CDR1 is LNHDA and CDR2 is SQIVND (reference sequence). V was pared by 2 bases and J by 6 bases, with 10 bases between. The CDR3 sequence: CASSISRIDGYTF. CDR3 nucleotide sequence: TGTGCCAGTAGTATATCCAGAATAGATGGCTACACCTTC.

This chain uses TRBV9 with TRBJ2-5; maybe TRBD1 (6 bases). Germline CDR1 reads SGDLS; CDR2 reads YYNGEE. V lost 4 bases, J lost 3 bases, and 10 bases lay in between. CDR3 length: 13 amino acids. The CDR3 coding sequence is TGTGCCAGCAGCCGGGGACACAAAGAGACCCAGTACTTC. This encodes CASSRGHKETQYF. Full variable domain (outside the CDR3, taken from reference TRBV9 and TRBJ2-5): DSGVTQTPKHLITATGQRVTLRCSPRSGDLSVYWYQQSLDQGLQFLIQYYNGEERAKGNILERFSAQQFPDLHSELNLSSLELGDSALYFCASSRGHKETQYFGPGTRLLVL.

The V gene is TRBV4-2, the J gene TRBJ2-1, with 7 positions matching TRBD1. Germline assignment: CDR1 LGHNA and CDR2 YNFKEQ. After removal of 5 bases from V and 6 bases from J, the junction contained 10 bases not matched to a gene. The length of the CDR3 is 15 residues. CDR3 nucleotide sequence: TGTGCCAGCAGCAGAACAGGGGCCCAGGGCAATGAGCAGTTCTTC. It translates to CASSRTGAQGNEQFF.

The chain is built from TRBV7-9 and TRBJ2-3, with D tentatively TRBD1 (5 bases). Germline values: CDR1 SEHNR, CDR2 FQNEAQ (reference sequence). The CDR3 has 12 residues. The ends were cut back, 5 bases at V and 4 bases at J, with 7 bases in the middle. The CDR3, as DNA: TGTGCCAGCAGCACAGGAGCAGATACGCAGTATTTT. It translates to CASSTGADTQYF.

This rearrangement joins TRBV19 to TRBJ2-2, with 9 bases fitting TRBD1. V gave up 7 bases and J gave up 6 bases; unmatched junction bases: 12. There are 16 residues in the CDR3. Germline CDR1 is LNHDA and CDR2 is SQIVND (reference sequence). The CDR3 DNA is TGTGCCAGTAAGATTGGAAGGACAGGGGTGCCCGGGGAGCTGTTTTTT. Its protein product is CASKIGRTGVPGELFF.

V and J are TRBV6-5 and TRBJ1-2; 7 positions match TRBD1. Germline V gives CDR1 MNHEY, CDR2 SVGAGI. The V and J ends lost 4 bases and 3 bases, in that order; junction bases with no gene match: 8. The CDR3 length is 15 residues. DNA of the CDR3: TGTGCCAGCAGTTCCGGGACAGCTAGTGACTATGGCTACACCTTC. This encodes CASSSGTASDYGYTF.

This clone was picked up one time. The chain employs TRBV7-3 and TRBJ2-6; 8 nucleotides agree with TRBD1. Unmatched junction bases numbered 14, after V lost 5 bases and J lost 5 bases. The CDR3 totals 18 residues. Per germline, CDR1 SGHTA and CDR2 FQGTGA. CDR3 sequence reads: CASSPRDRLSSRANVLTF. Here the CDR3 DNA reads TGTGCCAGCAGCCCCCGGGACAGGCTCTCCTCACGGGCCAACGTCCTGACTTTC.

This chain connects TRBV11-1 to TRBJ2-7; the D call may be TRBD1 or TRBD2 (6 bases each). V dropped 1 base and J dropped 4 bases, with 11 bases sitting between them. Germline CDR1 and CDR2: SGHAT and FQDESV (reference sequence). The CDR3 is made up of 14 amino acids. The CDR3 sequence: CASSLEGGLYEQYF. Written as DNA, the CDR3 is TGTGCCAGCAGCTTAGAAGGGGGGCTTTACGAGCAGTACTTC.

The chain recombines TRBV7-3 with TRBJ2-4, with D possibly being TRBD1 or TRBD2 (5 bases each). Looked up from germline, CDR1 is SGHTA and CDR2 is FQGTGA. The V end lost 5 bases, the J end lost 5 bases, and 16 bases lay between the germline ends. CDR3 length equals 15 residues. CDR3 sequence (DNA): TGTGCCAGCAGCCTCAGTGGGGGAAATCAAAACATTCAGTACTTC. Translation gives CASSLSGGNQNIQYF.

The rearrangement links TRBV5-1 to TRBJ1-1; no clear D gene. The CDR3 consists of 14 residues. Germline CDR1 SGHRS, CDR2 YFSETQ. The V gene lost 0 bases and the J gene lost 1 base, with 7 bases spanning the gap. CDR3 DNA sequence: TGCGCCAGCAGCTTGGCCTCGGGGAACACTGAAGCTTTCTTT. This sequence encodes CASSLASGNTEAFF.

This clone was seen a single time. This chain connects TRBV18 to TRBJ2-3, with a possible D match to TRBD1 (6 bases). The germline V and J ends were trimmed by 0 bases and 3 bases, with 13 bases remaining between them. The CDR3 is 16 residues long. Germline CDR1 and CDR2: KGHSH and LQKENI. The CDR3: CASSPPEDRRTDTQYF. Written as DNA, the CDR3 is TGTGCCAGCTCACCACCGGAAGACAGGAGGACAGATACGCAGTATTTT.

V usage is TRBV19 and J usage is TRBJ1-5; D is unresolved. From germline, CDR1 is LNHDA and CDR2 SQIVND (reference sequence). The V gene lost 7 bases and the J gene lost 1 base, with 5 bases spanning the gap. CDR3 size: 12 residues. The DNA of the CDR3 is TGTGCCAGTAAGATGAGCAATCAGCCCCAGCATTTT. Translating gives CASKMSNQPQHF.

V gene TRBV5-6 combines with J gene TRBJ2-2, with D unresolved. Germline V CDR1 and CDR2: SGHDT, YYEEEE. This CDR3 is 13 amino acids long. Trimming pared 1 base from V and 7 bases from J, leaving 8 bases between. The CDR3 DNA follows: TGTGCCAGCAGCTTGTCCGTTAACGGGGAGCTGTTTTTT. Its translation is CASSLSVNGELFF. The variable domain in full, completed from reference TRBV5-6 and TRBJ2-2, reads DAGVTQSPTHLIKTRGQQVTLRCSPKSGHDTVSWYQQALGQGPQFIFQYYEEEERQRGNFPDRFSGHQFPNYSSELNVNALLLGDSALYLCASSLSVNGELFFGEGSRLTVL.

The V and J genes are TRBV7-2 and TRBJ2-7; D call uncertain. This CDR3 is built from 12 residues. Trimming took off 3 bases at V and 2 bases at J, with 5 bases between the two ends. The V gene's germline CDR1 is SGHTA and CDR2 FQGNSA. The CDR3 region is CASSFTTYEQYF. The CDR3 region has the DNA TGTGCCAGCAGCTTCACTACCTACGAGCAGTACTTC. The variable domain in full, completed from reference TRBV7-2 and TRBJ2-7, reads GAGVSQSPSNKVTEKGKDVELRCDPISGHTALYWYRQSLGQGLEFLIYFQGNSAPDKSGLPSDRFSAERTGGSVSTLTIQRTQQEDSAVYLCASSFTTYEQYFGPGTRLTVT.

This clone occurred once. This chain links TRBV4-3 with TRBJ2-3; 10 positions agree with TRBD2. The V and J ends lost 1 base and 2 bases, in that order; junction bases with no gene match: 9. Per the germline V gene, CDR1 is LGHNA and CDR2 is YSLEER. The CDR3 sequence is 18 residues long. The CDR3 region is CASSQAIRGLADTDTQYF. The CDR3 region has the DNA TGCGCCAGCAGCCAAGCCATAAGAGGACTAGCGGACACAGATACGCAGTATTTT.

The J gene is TRBJ1-2, the V gene TRBV7-2; no clear D. V dropped 2 bases and J dropped 2 bases, with 3 bases sitting between them. Germline-derived CDR1 and CDR2 are SGHTA and FQGNSA. This CDR3 comprises 12 residues. The CDR3 is CASSLTNYGYTF. CDR3 sequence (DNA): TGTGCCAGCAGCTTAACAAACTATGGCTACACCTTC.

The DNA of the CDR3 is TGCGCCAGCAGCCAAGGACAGGGACCTAACTATGGCTACACCTTC. It encodes CASSQGQGPNYGYTF. This chain links TRBV4-3 with TRBJ1-2; 7 positions match TRBD1. The CDR3 has 15 residues. Germline CDR1 reads LGHNA; CDR2 reads YSLEER. V was pared by 1 base and J by 0 bases, with 2 bases of the junction left unmatched.

The chain is built from TRBV9 and TRBJ2-7; 8 bases are a match to TRBD2. Looked up from germline, CDR1 is SGDLS and CDR2 is YYNGEE. The CDR3 spans 13 residues. With 3 bases clipped from V and 5 bases from J, the junction kept 4 bases outside the gene matches. The CDR3 loop is CASSAGTRDEQYF. CDR3 in DNA: TGTGCCAGCAGCGCCGGGACTAGAGACGAGCAGTACTTC.

This clone was picked up a small number of times. The gene calls are TRBV6-5 and TRBJ1-2; 8 bases match TRBD1. CDR1 is MNHEY, CDR2 SVGAGI, per germline. CDR3 length equals 14 residues. The J segment lost 4 bases and the V segment lost 8 bases, leaving 9 bases of the junction unmatched. CDR3: CASGRQGMSYGYTF. DNA for the CDR3: TGTGCCAGCGGAAGACAGGGGATGAGCTATGGCTACACCTTC.

The rearrangement joins TRBV30 to TRBJ1-1, with TRBD1 as a possible D gene (6 bases). Deletions cut 4 bases from V and 3 bases from J, with 12 bases between. CDR1 and CDR2 (germline): GTSNPN, SVGIG (reference sequence). The CDR3 extends over 13 amino acids. The CDR3 sequence: CAWKFSGDTEAFF. The DNA of the CDR3 is TGTGCCTGGAAATTTTCAGGGGACACTGAAGCTTTCTTT.

The V gene is TRBV7-2, the J gene TRBJ1-5; no clear D. This CDR3 has 15 amino acids. CDR1 is SGHTA, CDR2 FQGNSA, per germline. V was pared by 5 bases and J by 0 bases, with 11 bases between. CDR3 sequence: CASSLGGYSNQPQHF. The CDR3 DNA follows: TGTGCCAGCAGCCTCGGTGGGTATAGCAATCAGCCCCAGCATTTT. Based on the CDR3 plus reference TRBV7-2 and TRBJ1-5, the full variable domain is GAGVSQSPSNKVTEKGKDVELRCDPISGHTALYWYRQSLGQGLEFLIYFQGNSAPDKSGLPSDRFSAERTGGSVSTLTIQRTQQEDSAVYLCASSLGGYSNQPQHFGDGTRLSIL.

In nucleotides, the CDR3 is TGTGCCAGCAGCCCCTTAGCGGGAGATTTCTCTTTACGCAATGAGCAGTTCTTC. Residues: CASSPLAGDFSLRNEQFF. The chain couples TRBV14 to TRBJ2-1, with 9 bases that match TRBD2. Per germline, CDR1 SGHDN and CDR2 FVKESK. CDR3 length: 18 residues. Germline trimming cut 4 bases from V and 6 bases from J; bases unmatched to any gene: 16.

This chain joins TRBV21-1 and TRBJ2-5; the table assigns TRBD2, which was not confirmed against the DNA. TRBV21-1 is listed as a pseudogene. The CDR3 length is 17 residues. The CDR3 spells CASSKGGPAGSQETQYF. The CDR3 bases are TGTGCCAGCAGCAAAGGCGGGCCAGCGGGGAGTCAAGAGACCCAGTACTTC.

J is TRBJ1-6 and V is TRBV2; D is possibly TRBD1 (5 bases). This CDR3 has 15 amino acids. From germline, CDR1 is SNHLY and CDR2 FYNNEI. The V gene lost 1 base and the J gene lost 10 bases, with 14 bases spanning the gap. DNA of the CDR3: TGTGCCAGCAGTGAAGATATGGGGGTGCTCTCACCCCTCCACTTT. Amino acids: CASSEDMGVLSPLHF.